This T cell receptor (beta chain) was retrieved from a study of blood T cell repertoires in COVID-19. Turning to the study itself: Acute and convalescent COVID-19 samples came from the United States, Italy and Spain. From T cells, B-cell-depleted T cells, or PBMCs came the material, which was cDNA or gDNA.

This clone was counted between two and nine times. Authors' data handling: Estimated nucleated cell counts came from reference gene primer amplification. Measured with immunoSEQ multiplex PCR; TCRdb has only the in-frame clones, and not every one. The DNA gave D and trimming, while V, J and clone size come from that table. The table lists around 140,000 clones, about 85% of them singletons, with roughly 2.5% in the top ten. This CDR3 has 16 residues. Germline assignment: CDR1 LNHDA and CDR2 SQIVND (reference sequence). Trimming pared 1 base from V and 3 bases from J, leaving 15 bases between. The receptor's source is a human donor with acute or convalescent COVID-19. The donor label of this sample is uncertain. The rearrangement joins TRBV19 to TRBJ1-1, with a weak D call TRBD1 (6 bases). The sample taken for sequencing was peripheral blood. The CDR3 reads CASSIVLTGRDTEAFF. The CDR3 DNA reads as TGTGCCAGTAGTATAGTTCTCACAGGGAGAGACACTGAAGCTTTCTTT.